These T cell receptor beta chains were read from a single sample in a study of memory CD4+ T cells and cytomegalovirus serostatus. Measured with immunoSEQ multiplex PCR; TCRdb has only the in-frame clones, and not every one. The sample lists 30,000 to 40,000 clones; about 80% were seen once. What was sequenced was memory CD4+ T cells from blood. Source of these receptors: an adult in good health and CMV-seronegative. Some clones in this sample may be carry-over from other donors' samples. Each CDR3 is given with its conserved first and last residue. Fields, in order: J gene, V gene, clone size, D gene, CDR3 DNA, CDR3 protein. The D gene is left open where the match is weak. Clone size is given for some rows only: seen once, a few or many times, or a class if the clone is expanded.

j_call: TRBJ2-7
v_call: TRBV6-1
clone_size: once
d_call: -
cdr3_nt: TGTGCCAGCAGTGAATCCCCCCAAGGAGCCTACGAGCAGTACTTC
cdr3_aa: CASSESPQGAYEQYF

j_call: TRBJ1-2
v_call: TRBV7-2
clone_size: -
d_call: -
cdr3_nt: TGTGCCAGCAGCTTAGGATATTCGGCAGGGAGTCGTTACGGCTACACCTTC
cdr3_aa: CASSLGYSAGSRYGYTF

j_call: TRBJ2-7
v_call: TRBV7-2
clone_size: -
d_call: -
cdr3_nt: TGTGCCAGCAGCTCGGCTGGAGGGTACGAGCAGTACTTC
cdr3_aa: CASSSAGGYEQYF

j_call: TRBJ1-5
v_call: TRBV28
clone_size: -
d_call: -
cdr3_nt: TGTGCCAGCAGGCAACAGGGTAACAATCAGCCCCAGCATTTT
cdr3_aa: CASRQQGNNQPQHF

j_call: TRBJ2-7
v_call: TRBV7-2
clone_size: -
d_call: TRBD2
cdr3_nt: TGTGCCAGCAGCACCCGGGGGGTGCGTACCTACGAGCAGTACTTC
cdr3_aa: CASSTRGVRTYEQYF

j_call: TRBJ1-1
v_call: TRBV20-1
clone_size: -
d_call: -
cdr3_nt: TGCAGTGCAGGGAGGGGGGCTTTCTTT
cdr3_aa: CSAGRGAFF

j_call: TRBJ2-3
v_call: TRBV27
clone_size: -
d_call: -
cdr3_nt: TGTGCCAGCAGCCCCAGAGGCTGGGCGCAGTATTTT
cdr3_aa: CASSPRGWAQYF

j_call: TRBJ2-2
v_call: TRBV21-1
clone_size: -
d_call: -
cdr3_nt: TGTGCCAGCTATAAAAGGGAGCGAGCGGCGGACACCGGGGAGCTGTTTTTT
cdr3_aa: CASYKRERAADTGELFF

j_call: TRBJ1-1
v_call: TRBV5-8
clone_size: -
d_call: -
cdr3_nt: TGTGCCAGCAGCCCCGTTGTGGACACTGAAGCTTTCTTT
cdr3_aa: CASSPVVDTEAFF

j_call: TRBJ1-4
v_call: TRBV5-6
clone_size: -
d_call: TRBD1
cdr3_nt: TGTGCCAGCAGCGCGTGGACAGGCCAGAGGAAACTGTTTTTT
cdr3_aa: CASSAWTGQRKLFF

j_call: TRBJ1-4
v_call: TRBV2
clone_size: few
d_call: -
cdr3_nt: TGTGCCAGCATCTCAGGGGTAGGGGAAAAACTGTTTTTT
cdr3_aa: CASISGVGEKLFF

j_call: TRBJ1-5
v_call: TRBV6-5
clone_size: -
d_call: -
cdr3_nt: TGTGCCAGCAGCCTGGGGAGGACGAGCAATCAGCCCCAGCATTTT
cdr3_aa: CASSLGRTSNQPQHF

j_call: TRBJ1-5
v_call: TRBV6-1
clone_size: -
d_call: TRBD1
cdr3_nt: TGTGCCAGCAGTGCGACAGGGGATGGTCAGCCCCAGCATTTT
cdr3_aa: CASSATGDGQPQHF

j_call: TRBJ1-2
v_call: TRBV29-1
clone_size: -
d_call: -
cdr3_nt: TGCAGCGTTGGGGGGGGCGAGGGGAGTTATGGCTACACCTTC
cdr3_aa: CSVGGGEGSYGYTF

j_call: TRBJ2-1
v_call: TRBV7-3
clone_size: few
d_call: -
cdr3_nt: TGTGCCAGCAGCTTAGGGGCTCCGGGGTCAATCTACAATGAGCAGTTCTTC
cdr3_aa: CASSLGAPGSIYNEQFF